This T cell receptor (beta chain) is drawn from a study of identical twins. Each cDNA held unique molecular identifiers, and template switching gave it a universal primer site. TCRdb passed the 5' RACE reads through MiXCR, listing each CDR3 protein once. Here the sample spans approximately 350,000 distinct CDR3 sequences, about 12% being singletons. Findings and limits, study-wide: Out-of-frame beta chain sequences displayed weaker excess sharing between twins.

The germline V gene has CDR1 MNHEY and CDR2 SMNVEV (reference sequence). This CDR3 has 15 amino acids. Trimming removed 4 bases from V and 4 bases from J, with 16 bases in between. This clonotype showed up many times. Its specificity is unknown. The same specimen was also included in a second study, on yellow fever vaccine responses in identical twins.

The chain couples TRBV27 to TRBJ2-5; D might be TRBD2 (6 bases). The source is a woman aged 18-29 years in good health. Sequencing was done on a sample of CD8+ T cells sorted from blood. The CDR3 reads CASSSSPGLRETQYF. In DNA, the CDR3 is TGTGCCAGCAGTTCCTCTCCGGGACTTAGAGAGACCCAGTACTTC.